Below are 19 T cell receptor beta chains sequenced from a single sample in a study of blood T cell dynamics during melanoma immunotherapy. Regarding time point: pre-treatment baseline. Data came from immunoSEQ multiplex PCR; TCRdb stores just in-frame clones and leaves some out. The sample has over 10,000 clones, 65% to 85% seen once; the top ten hold around 9.5%. The material sequenced was blood, taken from a patient treated with checkpoint blockade. These receptors all stem from a human donor with melanoma.

This clone was recorded once. The chain couples TRBV6-6 to TRBJ1-1; 10 bases are a match to TRBD1. Germline CDR1 is MNHNY and CDR2 is SVGAGI (reference sequence). J gave up 4 bases and V 5 bases, and 1 base lay outside the gene matches. The CDR3 has 13 amino acids. The CDR3 loop is CASSRTGGTEAFF. In DNA form, the CDR3 reads TGTGCCAGCAGTAGGACAGGGGGCACTGAAGCTTTCTTT.

This chain joins TRBV5-4 and TRBJ2-3, with TRBD2 as a possible D gene (6 bases). The germline V gene has CDR1 SGHNT and CDR2 YYREEE (reference sequence). The CDR3 length is 15 residues. The V and J ends lost 0 bases and 2 bases respectively, with 10 bases between them. CDR3 coding DNA: TGTGCCAGCAGCTTGGAGGGACTTGCCACAGATACGCAGTATTTT. Amino acids: CASSLEGLATDTQYF. Full variable domain (rest looked up from reference TRBV5-4 and TRBJ2-3): ETGVTQSPTHLIKTRGQQVTLRCSSQSGHNTVSWYQQALGQGPQFIFQYYREEENGRGNFPPRFSGLQFPNYSSELNVNALELDDSALYLCASSLEGLATDTQYFGPGTRLTVL.

J is TRBJ2-3 and V is TRBV11-2; the D call may be TRBD1 or TRBD2 (6 bases each). This CDR3 contains 14 residues. Deletions cut 7 bases from V and 2 bases from J, with 13 bases between. Germline CDR1 and CDR2: SGHAT and FQNNGV. CDR3 nucleotide sequence: TGTGCCAGCAAAAGGGGGGACATCACAGATACGCAGTATTTT. Protein: CASKRGDITDTQYF.

The chain combines TRBV2 with TRBJ2-3, with 11 positions matching TRBD1. The V and J ends lost 6 bases and 3 bases, in that order; junction bases with no gene match: 2. CDR1 and CDR2 from the germline V gene are SNHLY and FYNNEI. The CDR3 consists of 14 residues. Here the CDR3 reads CASSRDRGTDTQYF. CDR3 DNA: TGTGCCAGCAGCCGGGACAGGGGGACAGATACGCAGTATTTT.

The V call is TRBV5-1, the J call TRBJ2-3; weak D call: TRBD2 (6 bases). Trimming stripped 4 bases from V and 2 bases from J, with 17 bases between. CDR3 length: 16 amino acids. From germline, CDR1 is SGHRS and CDR2 YFSETQ. In DNA form, the CDR3 reads TGCGCCAGCAGCGTCGGGGGTCCCAAAAACACAGATACGCAGTATTTT. It encodes CASSVGGPKNTDTQYF.

CDR3: CASSDGDMPNPVRQQSSYNEQFF. CDR3 coding DNA: TGTGCCAGCAGCGATGGGGACATGCCGAATCCCGTAAGACAGCAAAGCTCCTACAATGAGCAGTTCTTC. The rearrangement joins TRBV9 to TRBJ2-1; a possible D gene is TRBD1 (6 bases). This CDR3 has 23 residues. Germline CDR1 and CDR2: SGDLS and YYNGEE. The germline V and J ends were trimmed by 3 bases and 0 bases, with 34 bases remaining between them.

This chain links TRBV5-1 with TRBJ2-2, with 8 bases that match TRBD1. The CDR3 contains 17 residues. Looked up from germline, CDR1 is SGHRS and CDR2 is YFSETQ. The J segment lost 5 bases and the V segment lost 0 bases, leaving 9 bases of the junction unmatched. The CDR3 loop reads CASSLEGGQGWTGELFF. CDR3 nucleotides: TGCGCCAGCAGCTTGGAGGGAGGACAGGGCTGGACCGGGGAGCTGTTTTTT.

CDR3: CASSEYGRTAGTGELFF. The DNA for the CDR3 is TGTGCCAGCAGTGAATATGGGCGGACTGCGGGCACCGGGGAGCTGTTTTTT. The chain links TRBV25-1 to TRBJ2-2; D might be TRBD2 (5 bases). Per the germline V gene, CDR1 is MGHDK and CDR2 is SYGVNS. The CDR3 loop spans 17 amino acids. V lost 0 bases and J 4 bases, leaving 15 bases between the germline ends.

V and J are TRBV7-9 and TRBJ1-2; D unclear. The CDR3 covers 12 residues. Germline V gives CDR1 SEHNR, CDR2 FQNEAQ (reference sequence). Between the trimmed V and J ends, which lost 6 bases and 7 bases, there was a span of 12 bases. The chain's CDR3 is CASSPSGVGYTF. The CDR3 DNA follows: TGTGCCAGCAGTCCGTCCGGGGTTGGCTACACCTTC.

This clone was observed once. This CDR3 reads CASSLTSGGADIQYF. The CDR3 bases are TGTGCCAGCAGCCTTACTAGCGGGGGGGCCGACATTCAGTACTTC. The V call is TRBV6-1, the J call TRBJ2-4, with TRBD2 matching 13 bases. This CDR3 contains 15 residues. Germline loops: CDR1 MNHNS, CDR2 SASEGT. Unmatched junction bases numbered 7, after V lost 6 bases and J lost 8 bases.

This clone was seen more than once but under ten times. The chain has TRBV11-2 and TRBJ1-3; tentatively, D is TRBD1 (5 bases). Germline-derived CDR1 and CDR2 are SGHAT and FQNNGV. V dropped 8 bases and J dropped 0 bases, with 17 bases sitting between them. CDR3 size: 16 residues. This CDR3 is CASVLGAYDSGNTIYF. CDR3 bases: TGTGCCAGCGTATTAGGGGCTTATGACTCTGGAAACACCATATATTTT.

This chain joins TRBV6-1 and TRBJ2-7, with 9 bases aligning to TRBD1. CDR3 length equals 14 residues. Germline V gene sequence: CDR1 MNHNS, CDR2 SASEGT. Germline trimming cut 3 bases from V and 0 bases from J; bases unmatched to any gene: 0. DNA of the CDR3: TGTGCCAGCAGTGAGACAGGGGGCTCCTACGAGCAGTACTTC. Protein: CASSETGGSYEQYF.

The V call is TRBV6-1, the J call TRBJ1-5; TRBD1 matches at 7 bases. Trimming took 4 bases from V and 1 from J; bases not matched to a gene: 10. The CDR3 has 17 amino acids. Germline values: CDR1 MNHNS, CDR2 SASEGT. The DNA for the CDR3 is TGTGCCAGCAGTGCCATACAGGGGATGGGAAGCAATCAGCCCCAGCATTTT. This sequence encodes CASSAIQGMGSNQPQHF.

V gene TRBV7-9 combines with J gene TRBJ1-1, with D maybe TRBD1 (5 bases). CDR3 size: 16 residues. Trimming removed 1 base at V and 6 bases at J, with 18 bases between. Germline loops: CDR1 SEHNR, CDR2 FQNEAQ (reference sequence). The chain's CDR3 is CASSLVSGLRGAEAFF. The CDR3 DNA follows: TGTGCCAGCAGCTTAGTCTCGGGACTTCGTGGCGCTGAAGCTTTCTTT.

The rearrangement uses TRBV5-6 and TRBJ1-4; no reliable D call. Trimming pared 3 bases from V and 4 bases from J, leaving 16 bases between. Germline lookup yields CDR1 SGHDT and CDR2 YYEEEE. This CDR3 has 16 residues. CDR3 amino acids: CASSYLKGSVNEKLFF. CDR3 coding DNA: TGTGCCAGCAGCTACCTAAAGGGTTCTGTTAATGAAAAACTGTTTTTT.

The chain employs TRBV29-1 and TRBJ2-7; D is perhaps TRBD1 (6 bases). Germline CDR1 and CDR2: SQVTM and ANQGSEA. Trimming removed 7 bases from V and 3 bases from J, with 16 bases in between. The CDR3 extends over 13 amino acids. In DNA form, the CDR3 reads TGCAGCGGCTCACAGGGTAAATACTACGAGCAGTACTTC. Amino acid sequence: CSGSQGKYYEQYF.

The gene calls are TRBV6-5 and TRBJ2-7, with TRBD1 identical over 7 bases. The CDR3 has 13 amino acids. Unmatched junction bases numbered 9, after V lost 11 bases and J lost 2 bases. CDR1 and CDR2 from the germline V gene are MNHEY and SVGAGI. This CDR3 is CAVGDSPPYEQYF. In DNA form, the CDR3 reads TGTGCCGTCGGGGACAGTCCCCCCTACGAGCAGTACTTC.

The chain recombines TRBV7-9 with TRBJ1-5; no reliable D call. Germline lookup yields CDR1 SEHNR and CDR2 FQNEAQ (reference sequence). The CDR3 loop spans 13 amino acids. V was clipped by 5 bases and J by 4 bases, with 9 bases between them. CDR3 protein: CASSAMGNQPQHF. CDR3 in DNA: TGTGCCAGCAGCGCCATGGGAAATCAGCCCCAGCATTTT.

The table lists this clone with a count of one. The V gene is TRBV9, the J gene TRBJ2-2; TRBD2 aligns across 9 bases. The CDR3 is made up of 14 amino acids. With 3 bases clipped from V and 6 bases from J, the junction kept 3 bases outside the gene matches. Looked up from germline, CDR1 is SGDLS and CDR2 is YYNGEE. CDR3 nucleotide sequence: TGTGCCAGCAGCGCCGGCGGGAGGGCCGGGGAGCTGTTTTTT. It specifies CASSAGGRAGELFF.